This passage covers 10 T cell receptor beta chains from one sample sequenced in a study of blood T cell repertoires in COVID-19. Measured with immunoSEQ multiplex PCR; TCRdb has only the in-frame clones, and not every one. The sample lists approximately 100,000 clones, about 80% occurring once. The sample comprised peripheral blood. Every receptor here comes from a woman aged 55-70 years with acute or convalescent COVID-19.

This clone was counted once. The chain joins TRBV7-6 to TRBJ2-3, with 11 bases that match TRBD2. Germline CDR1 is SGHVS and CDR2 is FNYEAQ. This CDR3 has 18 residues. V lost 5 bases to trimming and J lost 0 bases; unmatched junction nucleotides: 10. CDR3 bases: TGTGCCAGCAGCCCTGGCACTAGCGGGAGACCTAGCACAGATACGCAGTATTTT. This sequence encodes CASSPGTSGRPSTDTQYF.

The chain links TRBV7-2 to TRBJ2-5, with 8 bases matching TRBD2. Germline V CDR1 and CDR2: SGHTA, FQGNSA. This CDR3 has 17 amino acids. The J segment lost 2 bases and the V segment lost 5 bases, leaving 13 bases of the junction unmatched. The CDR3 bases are TGTGCCAGCAGCCCGGGGGGGTACATCGGGCGACAAGAGACCCAGTACTTC. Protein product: CASSPGGYIGRQETQYF.

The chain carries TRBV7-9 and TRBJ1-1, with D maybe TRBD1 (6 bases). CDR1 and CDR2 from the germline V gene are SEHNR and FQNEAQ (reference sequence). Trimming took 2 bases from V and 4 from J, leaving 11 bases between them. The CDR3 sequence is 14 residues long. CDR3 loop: CASSLTGTTTEAFF. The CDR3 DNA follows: TGTGCCAGCAGCTTAACAGGGACTACCACTGAAGCTTTCTTT.

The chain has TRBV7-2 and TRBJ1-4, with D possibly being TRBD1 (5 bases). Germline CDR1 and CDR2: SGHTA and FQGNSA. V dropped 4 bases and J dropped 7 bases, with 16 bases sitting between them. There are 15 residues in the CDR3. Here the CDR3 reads CASSSRGGAGEKLFF. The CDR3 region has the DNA TGTGCCAGCAGCTCCCGGGGAGGGGCGGGTGAAAAACTGTTTTTT.

The CDR3: CASSYGLPPYNEQFF. Written as DNA, the CDR3 is TGTGCCAGCAGTTACGGGCTCCCCCCCTACAATGAGCAGTTCTTC. This chain uses TRBV6-5 with TRBJ2-1; D gene uncertain. The CDR3 is 15 residues long. Germline V gene lookup returns CDR1 MNHEY and CDR2 SVGAGI. Trimming took off 2 bases at V and 2 bases at J, with 10 bases between the two ends.

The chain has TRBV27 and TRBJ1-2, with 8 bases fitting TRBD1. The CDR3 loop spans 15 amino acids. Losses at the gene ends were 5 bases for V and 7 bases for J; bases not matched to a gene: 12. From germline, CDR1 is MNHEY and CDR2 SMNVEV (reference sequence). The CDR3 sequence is CASSPGQGGEGGYTF. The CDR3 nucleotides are TGTGCCAGCAGTCCTGGACAGGGCGGGGAGGGTGGCTACACCTTC.

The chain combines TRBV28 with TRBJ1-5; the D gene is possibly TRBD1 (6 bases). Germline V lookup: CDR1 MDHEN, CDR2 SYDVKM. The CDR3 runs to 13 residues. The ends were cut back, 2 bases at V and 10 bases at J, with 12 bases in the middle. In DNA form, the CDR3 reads TGTGCCAGCAGTTTACACTCAGGGGAACCCCAGCATTTT. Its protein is CASSLHSGEPQHF.

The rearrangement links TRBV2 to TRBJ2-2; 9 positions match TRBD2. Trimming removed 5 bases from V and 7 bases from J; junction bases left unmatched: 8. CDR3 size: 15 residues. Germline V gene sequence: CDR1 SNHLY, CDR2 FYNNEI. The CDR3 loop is CASSPLAGVFGELFF. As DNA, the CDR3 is TGTGCCAGCAGTCCCTTAGCGGGGGTTTTCGGGGAGCTGTTTTTT.

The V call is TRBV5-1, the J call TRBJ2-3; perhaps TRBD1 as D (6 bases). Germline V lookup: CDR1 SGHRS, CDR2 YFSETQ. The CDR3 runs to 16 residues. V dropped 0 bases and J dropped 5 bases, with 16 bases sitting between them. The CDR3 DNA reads TGCGCCAGCAGCTTGGAGGACAGTGGGTTTAGAGATACGCAGTATTTT. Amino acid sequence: CASSLEDSGFRDTQYF.

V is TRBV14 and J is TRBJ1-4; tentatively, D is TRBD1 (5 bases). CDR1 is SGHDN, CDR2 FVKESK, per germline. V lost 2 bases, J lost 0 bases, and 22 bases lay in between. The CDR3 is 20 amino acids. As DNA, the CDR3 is TGTGCCAGCAGCCAACGGACATTAAGCCCGAAACGAGCAACTAATGAAAAACTGTTTTTT. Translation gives CASSQRTLSPKRATNEKLFF.